The present T cell receptor beta chain was sequenced within a study of blood T cell repertoires in COVID-19. Study-level information: Sites across the United States, Italy and Spain contributed samples from acute and convalescent COVID-19. T cells, B-cell-depleted T cells, or PBMCs supplied cDNA or gDNA.

CDR1 is GTSNPN and CDR2 is SVGIG in the germline V gene (reference sequence). CDR3 size: 14 residues. V was trimmed by 4 bases and J by 7 bases, leaving 18 bases between them. In the authors' methods: Amplification of reference gene primers was used by the study to estimate nucleated cell counts. Sequencing was performed with immunoSEQ multiplex PCR; in TCRdb, only in-frame clones are kept and a portion is missing. V, J and clone size were drawn from that table, and D and trimming were deduced from the DNA. The table records 95,000 to 100,000 clones, 65% to 85% of them present only once. The chain couples TRBV30 to TRBJ2-3, with D possibly TRBD2 on 6 matching bases. The TCR sequence derives from a woman aged 55-75 years with acute or convalescent COVID-19. Sequencing used peripheral blood. The CDR3 coding sequence is TGTGCCTGGACCGCGGGGACCTCATATAATACGCAGTATTTT. Protein product: CAWTAGTSYNTQYF.